This T cell receptor (beta chain) was documented in a study of blood T cell repertoires in COVID-19. Across the study: Acute-phase and convalescent COVID-19 samples originated in the United States, Italy and Spain. The analysed material was cDNA or gDNA that came from T cells, B-cell-depleted T cells, or PBMCs.

The CDR3 covers 14 residues. J was trimmed by 7 bases and V by 5 bases; bases with no gene match: 8. CDR1 and CDR2 (germline): SGHTA, FQGTGA. Source study methods: Cell counts per sample came from amplifying reference gene primers. Sequencing used immunoSEQ multiplex PCR; TCRdb keeps in-frame clones, though not all of them. V and J calls plus clone size are reproduced from that table; the DNA served to infer D and trimming. In the table there are approximately 240,000 clones, 80% to 85% of which are singletons. The V gene is TRBV7-3, the J gene TRBJ2-7; 10 nucleotides align to TRBD1. The source material was peripheral blood. The sequence derives from a woman aged 55-70 years with acute or convalescent COVID-19. CDR3 residues: CASSPGTGAGEQYF. The CDR3 nucleotides are TGTGCCAGCAGCCCCGGGACAGGGGCGGGTGAGCAGTACTTC.